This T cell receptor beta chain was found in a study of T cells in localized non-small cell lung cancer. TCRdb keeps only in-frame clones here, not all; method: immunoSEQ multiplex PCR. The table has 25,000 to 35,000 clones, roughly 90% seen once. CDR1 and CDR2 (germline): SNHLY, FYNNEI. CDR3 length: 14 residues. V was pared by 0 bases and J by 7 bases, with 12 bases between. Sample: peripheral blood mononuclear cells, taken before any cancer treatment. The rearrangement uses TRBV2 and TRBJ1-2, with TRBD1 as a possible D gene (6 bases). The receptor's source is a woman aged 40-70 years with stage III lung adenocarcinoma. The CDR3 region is CASSEAQGFGGYTF. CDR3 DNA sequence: TGTGCCAGCAGTGAAGCTCAGGGGTTTGGTGGCTACACCTTC.